The 30 T cell receptor beta chains in this list originate from one sample, sequenced in a study of OX40 agonist ivuxolimab in advanced cancers. Libraries were prepared by immunoSEQ multiplex PCR; TCRdb keeps only in-frame clonotypes and omits some of them. The sample consists of about 59,000 clones, around 84% of them appearing once. The sample here was CD4+ or CD8+ T cells sorted from blood, taken in a trial of the OX40 agonist ivuxolimab. These receptors came from an adult with an advanced solid tumor such as melanoma, head and neck, liver or kidney cancer.

The chain recombines TRBV5-4 with TRBJ1-2; D uncertain. Per germline, CDR1 SGHNT and CDR2 YYREEE (reference sequence). The CDR3 spans 15 residues. The V and J ends lost 4 bases and 0 bases respectively, with 13 bases between them. CDR3 in DNA: TGTGCCAGCAGCCAAGGTAAAGGGACTAACTATGGCTACACCTTC. Protein sequence: CASSQGKGTNYGYTF. Complete variable domain (other parts from reference TRBV5-4 and TRBJ1-2): ETGVTQSPTHLIKTRGQQVTLRCSSQSGHNTVSWYQQALGQGPQFIFQYYREEENGRGNFPPRFSGLQFPNYSSELNVNALELDDSALYLCASSQGKGTNYGYTFGSGTRLTVV.

This clone was counted only a few times. V is TRBV6-1 and J is TRBJ2-7; tentative D call: TRBD1 (7 bases). V was shortened by 1 base and J by 3 bases, with 16 bases between the two germline ends. Germline CDR1 is MNHNS and CDR2 is SASEGT. This CDR3 spans 16 amino acids. The CDR3 loop is CASSEGDHRGLYEQYF. Here the CDR3 DNA reads TGTGCCAGCAGTGAAGGAGACCACAGGGGACTCTACGAGCAGTACTTC.

The CDR3 DNA follows: TGTGCCAGCAGCTTGCCCGCAGCGAGGGAAGAGACCCAGTACTTC. It translates to CASSLPAAREETQYF. V gene TRBV5-6 combines with J gene TRBJ2-5; the D gene is possibly TRBD2 (5 bases). Germline lookup yields CDR1 SGHDT and CDR2 YYEEEE. Trimming removed 1 base from V and 3 bases from J, with 13 bases in between. The CDR3 covers 15 residues.

This clone was seen a handful of times. The genes are TRBV30 and TRBJ1-2; TRBD1 matches 8 bases. Germline-derived CDR1 and CDR2 are GTSNPN and SVGIG (reference sequence). J lost 6 bases, V lost 3 bases, and 6 bases had no gene match. The CDR3 consists of 13 residues. This CDR3 is CAWRAGGTDGYTF. The DNA of the CDR3 is TGTGCCTGGAGAGCAGGGGGCACAGATGGCTACACCTTC.

The count of this clone is one. V gene TRBV7-3 combines with J gene TRBJ2-7; D gene ambiguous. The CDR3 runs 13 residues. V lost 2 bases, J lost 4 bases, and 9 bases lay in between. The V gene's germline CDR1 is SGHTA and CDR2 FQGTGA. The CDR3 here is CASSLELGYEQYF. CDR3 in DNA: TGTGCCAGCAGCTTAGAGCTTGGGTACGAGCAGTACTTC.

The chain is built from TRBV5-6 and TRBJ1-4; 7 bases are shared with TRBD1. This CDR3 has 16 amino acids. Germline V CDR1 and CDR2: SGHDT, YYEEEE. The trim removed 1 base at V and 6 bases at J, leaving 9 bases unmatched. CDR3 in amino acids: CASSLTGQAPHEKLFF. CDR3 coding DNA: TGTGCCAGCAGCTTGACCGGACAGGCCCCCCATGAAAAACTGTTTTTT.

The V call is TRBV28, the J call TRBJ2-7, with unresolved D. The CDR3 is made up of 10 amino acids. Trimming took off 4 bases at V and 6 bases at J, with 4 bases between the two ends. In germline, CDR1 is MDHEN, CDR2 SYDVKM. The DNA of the CDR3 is TGTGCCAGCAGTTCGTTCGAGCAGTACTTC. Its protein is CASSSFEQYF.

This chain joins TRBV9 and TRBJ1-2; 8 nucleotides agree with TRBD1. The V and J ends lost 3 bases and 6 bases, in that order; junction bases with no gene match: 10. This CDR3 spans 15 amino acids. Germline V gene lookup returns CDR1 SGDLS and CDR2 YYNGEE. CDR3 DNA: TGTGCCAGCAGCGAGCAGGGGGCGCCGGCTCATGGCTACACCTTC. Its protein product is CASSEQGAPAHGYTF.

The chain has TRBV30 and TRBJ2-1, with 7 bases lining up with TRBD2. The length of the CDR3 is 11 residues. Germline assignment: CDR1 GTSNPN and CDR2 SVGIG (reference sequence). The CDR3 DNA follows: TGTGCGGGAGGGAGTCAATTTGAGCAGTTCTTC. Translating it yields CAGGSQFEQFF.

This clone has more than one count but fewer than ten. The V and J genes are TRBV11-2 and TRBJ2-7, with D possibly being TRBD2 (6 bases). Germline CDR1 reads SGHAT; CDR2 reads FQNNGV. The CDR3 covers 15 residues. V lost 2 bases and J lost 1, with 12 bases in between. The CDR3 here is CASSLSSGPSYEQYF. DNA of the CDR3: TGTGCCAGCAGCTTATCCAGCGGGCCTTCCTACGAGCAGTACTTC.

This clone was picked up many times. The CDR3 protein is CASSPTGGYNEQFF. The CDR3 DNA sequence: TGTGCCAGTAGTCCGACAGGGGGCTACAATGAGCAGTTCTTC. The chain joins TRBV19 to TRBJ2-1; TRBD1 matches at 9 bases. The CDR3 has 14 residues. Germline V lookup: CDR1 LNHDA, CDR2 SQIVND (reference sequence). J lost 3 bases, V lost 5 bases, and 2 bases had no gene match.

The V gene is TRBV6-5, the J gene TRBJ1-2; 8 bases map to TRBD1. CDR1 and CDR2 from the germline V gene are MNHEY and SVGAGI. J was trimmed by 0 bases and V by 4 bases; bases with no gene match: 4. This CDR3 has 15 residues. The CDR3 DNA reads TGTGCCAGCAGTTCCTCAGGGGGCGCTAACTATGGCTACACCTTC. This codes for CASSSSGGANYGYTF.

The gene calls are TRBV19 and TRBJ2-5; 8 bases are shared with TRBD2. This CDR3 is 18 amino acids long. The J segment lost 5 bases and the V segment lost 5 bases, leaving 19 bases of the junction unmatched. Germline V gene lookup returns CDR1 LNHDA and CDR2 SQIVND (reference sequence). The CDR3 sequence is CASSERGGGIGVEETQYF. The CDR3 region has the DNA TGTGCCAGTAGTGAACGGGGGGGTGGCATTGGCGTCGAGGAGACCCAGTACTTC.

This chain connects TRBV2 to TRBJ2-2, with unresolved D. Between the trimmed V and J ends, which lost 4 bases and 5 bases, there was a span of 11 bases. This CDR3 contains 14 residues. The germline V gene encodes CDR1 SNHLY and CDR2 FYNNEI. This CDR3 is CASSVGYDTGELFF. The CDR3 region has the DNA TGTGCCAGCAGTGTAGGGTATGATACCGGGGAGCTGTTTTTT.

This sequence joins TRBV6-6 and TRBJ1-1; 12 nucleotides match TRBD1. The J segment lost 5 bases and the V segment lost 2 bases, leaving 6 bases of the junction unmatched. Germline V gene lookup returns CDR1 MNHNY and CDR2 SVGAGI (reference sequence). CDR3 length: 16 amino acids. CDR3 sequence (DNA): TGTGCCAGCAGTTACCCGGGGACAGGGGGCAATACTGAAGCTTTCTTT. This sequence encodes CASSYPGTGGNTEAFF.

The chain carries TRBV28 and TRBJ2-5; D is perhaps TRBD1 (7 bases). The J call is uncertain, as TRBJ2-7 better fits the DNA end. Looked up from germline, CDR1 is MDHEN and CDR2 is SYDVKM. The CDR3 length is 18 residues. The CDR3 DNA reads TGTGCCAGCAGATTTGCCAGGGGGAGGCGGAGAACTTCCTACGAGCAGTACTTC. It encodes CASRFARGRRRTSYEQYF.

This clone is medium-sized in the sample. The chain links TRBV30 to TRBJ1-3; D is uncertain. There are 20 residues in the CDR3. Per the germline V gene, CDR1 is GTSNPN and CDR2 is SVGIG (reference sequence). Between the trimmed V and J ends, which lost 0 bases and 0 bases, there was a span of 24 bases. For the CDR3, the DNA is TGTGCCTGGAGTGTATTGCGGCAGACTCTCGCTCCGGACTCTGGAAACACCATATATTTT. Translated: CAWSVLRQTLAPDSGNTIYF.

The rearrangement links TRBV28 to TRBJ1-5; TRBD1 matches 10 bases. The junction had 16 bases not matched to a gene; V was cut back by 2 bases and J by 0 bases. Per germline, CDR1 MDHEN and CDR2 SYDVKM. This CDR3 spans 21 amino acids. CDR3: CASSLGYLTGTGVYSNQPQHF. The CDR3 DNA reads TGTGCCAGCAGTTTAGGGTACTTAACCGGGACAGGGGTGTATAGCAATCAGCCCCAGCATTTT.

The chain recombines TRBV2 with TRBJ1-5; unclear D gene. V was cut by 1 base and J by 7 bases, with 8 bases left in between. The CDR3 consists of 13 residues. Germline CDR1 reads SNHLY; CDR2 reads FYNNEI. CDR3 protein: CASSEGRTQPQHF. The CDR3 region has the DNA TGTGCCAGCAGTGAAGGACGGACCCAGCCCCAGCATTTT.

The J gene is TRBJ2-5, the V gene TRBV27; D might be TRBD1 (6 bases). Germline V gives CDR1 MNHEY, CDR2 SMNVEV (reference sequence). Deletions cut 4 bases from V and 5 bases from J, with 14 bases between. The CDR3 sequence is 14 residues long. In DNA form, the CDR3 reads TGTGCCAGCAGTTCCGGACAGTTTGTGGAGACCCAGTACTTC. This codes for CASSSGQFVETQYF.

The chain uses TRBV30 and TRBJ2-2, with a weak D call TRBD2 (5 bases). The CDR3 covers 12 residues. Per the germline V gene, CDR1 is GTSNPN and CDR2 is SVGIG (reference sequence). Trimming cost V 6 bases and J 7 bases, with 12 bases left between them. CDR3 protein: CACRTAHGELFF. In DNA, the CDR3 is TGTGCCTGTCGGACTGCACACGGGGAGCTGTTTTTT. The variable domain in full, completed from reference TRBV30 and TRBJ2-2, reads SQTIHQWPATLVQPVGSPLSLECTVEGTSNPNLYWYRQAAGRGLQLLFYSVGIGQISSEVPQNLSASRPQDRQFILSSKKLLLSDSGFYLCACRTAHGELFFGEGSRLTVL.

The chain combines TRBV10-3 with TRBJ2-1, with D perhaps being TRBD1 or TRBD2 (5 bases each). The CDR3 runs 17 residues. The V gene lost 7 bases and the J gene lost 3 bases, with 22 bases spanning the gap. CDR1 is ENHRY, CDR2 SYGVKD, per germline. The CDR3 is CAIIMTTGRGDYNEQFF. For the CDR3, the DNA is TGTGCCATCATCATGACTACAGGACGTGGGGACTACAATGAGCAGTTCTTC.

This chain links TRBV18 with TRBJ1-4; TRBD1 matches 7 bases. CDR3 length equals 16 residues. Per germline, CDR1 KGHSH and CDR2 LQKENI. With 1 base clipped from V and 0 bases from J, the junction kept 2 bases outside the gene matches. The CDR3 sequence: CASSPRQGATNEKLFF. As DNA, the CDR3 is TGTGCCAGCTCACCACGGCAGGGGGCAACTAATGAAAAACTGTTTTTT. The full variable domain, its missing parts supplied by reference TRBV18 and TRBJ1-4, is NAGVMQNPRHLVRRRGQEARLRCSPMKGHSHVYWYRQLPEEGLKFMVYLQKENIIDESGMPKERFSAEFPKEGPSILRIQQVVRGDSAAYFCASSPRQGATNEKLFFGSGTQLSVL.

The J gene is TRBJ2-7, the V gene TRBV28; no clear D gene. Germline lookup yields CDR1 MDHEN and CDR2 SYDVKM. The CDR3 loop spans 12 amino acids. Trimming took off 8 bases at V and 1 base at J, with 9 bases between the two ends. CDR3 coding DNA: TGTGCCAGCCGGTCCAGTTCCTACGAGCAGTACTTC. Translating gives CASRSSSYEQYF.

The chain employs TRBV28 and TRBJ1-3; D gene uncertain. This CDR3 region has 12 residues. The V gene lost 4 bases and the J gene lost 2 bases, with 3 bases spanning the gap. Germline V gives CDR1 MDHEN, CDR2 SYDVKM. The CDR3 DNA is TGTGCCAGCAGTTCTCCTGGAAACACCATATATTTT. Protein: CASSSPGNTIYF.

This chain uses TRBV6-5 with TRBJ2-5; no clear D gene. The end of the DNA aligns better with TRBJ2-7, so the J call may be wrong. The germline gives CDR1 MNHEY, CDR2 SVGAGI. The CDR3 sequence is 13 residues long. As DNA, the CDR3 is TGTGCCAGCGTGGGTGGGGTGCTCGGCGAGCAGTACTTC. Translation gives CASVGGVLGEQYF.

This rearrangement joins TRBV30 to TRBJ1-3; D is undetermined. This CDR3 has 11 residues. Germline V gene lookup returns CDR1 GTSNPN and CDR2 SVGIG (reference sequence). V lost 6 bases and J lost 4, with 7 bases in between. For the CDR3, the DNA is TGTGCCTGCACCAGGGGAAACACCATATATTTT. As protein: CACTRGNTIYF.

The rearrangement links TRBV19 to TRBJ1-2; 8 positions agree with TRBD1. There are 14 residues in the CDR3. Trimming at V came to 5 bases and at J to 4 bases, leaving 6 bases not matched to a gene. Germline lookup yields CDR1 LNHDA and CDR2 SQIVND (reference sequence). This CDR3 is CASSPSDRAYGYTF. In DNA, the CDR3 is TGTGCCAGTAGTCCGTCGGACAGGGCCTATGGCTACACCTTC. The complete variable domain, with remaining parts taken from reference TRBV19 and TRBJ1-2, reads DGGITQSPKYLFRKEGQNVTLSCEQNLNHDAMYWYRQDPGQGLRLIYYSQIVNDFQKGDIAEGYSVSREKKESFPLTVTSAQKNPTAFYLCASSPSDRAYGYTFGSGTRLTVV.

This clone has just one count. This rearrangement joins TRBV7-9 to TRBJ2-3; D possibly corresponds to TRBD2 (6 bases). Between the trimmed V and J ends, which lost 5 bases and 0 bases, there was a span of 18 bases. Germline CDR1 SEHNR, CDR2 FQNEAQ (reference sequence). This CDR3 contains 17 residues. The CDR3 sequence is CASSQRSSGRSTDTQYF. For the CDR3, the DNA is TGTGCCAGCAGCCAAAGGAGTAGCGGACGGAGCACAGATACGCAGTATTTT. Filled out from reference TRBV7-9 and TRBJ2-3, the complete variable domain reads DTGVSQNPRHKITKRGQNVTFRCDPISEHNRLYWYRQTLGQGPEFLTYFQNEAQLEKSRLLSDRFSAERPKGSFSTLEIQRTEQGDSAMYLCASSQRSSGRSTDTQYFGPGTRLTVL.

This clone came up once. The V gene is TRBV12-5, the J gene TRBJ1-2; 10 positions match TRBD1. The CDR3 is 16 residues long. Per germline, CDR1 LGHNT and CDR2 FRNRAP. After removal of 4 bases from V and 1 base from J, the junction contained 6 bases not matched to a gene. In DNA, the CDR3 is TGTGCTAGTGGTTCCTTCGGGACAGGGGATAACTATGGCTACACCTTC. Its translation: CASGSFGTGDNYGYTF.